Below, one T cell receptor beta chain is given with its context. This entry belongs to a study of blood T cell repertoires in COVID-19. Authors' processing steps: Amplifying reference gene primers gave estimates of nucleated cell counts. The protocol was immunoSEQ multiplex PCR, while the TCRdb copy is restricted to in-frame clones and leaves out a portion. That table furnishes V, J and clone size, whereas the DNA furnished D and trimming. The sample records about 280,000 clones, 85% to 90% being singletons. Germline CDR1 is LNHDA and CDR2 is SQIVND (reference sequence). Between the trimmed V and J ends, which lost 2 bases and 0 bases, there was a span of 5 bases. This CDR3 region has 14 residues.

V usage is TRBV19 and J usage is TRBJ1-5; D is ambiguous. The sequence was collected from a man in his forties or fifties with acute or convalescent COVID-19. Sequenced input: peripheral blood. This chain's CDR3 is CASSIILSNQPQHF. The CDR3 coding sequence is TGTGCCAGTAGTATAATCCTTAGCAATCAGCCCCAGCATTTT.